This T cell receptor beta chain is from a study of beta chain features in type 1 diabetes. On this clone itself: Its antigen is unknown.

Expressed TCRB transcripts were sequenced, since all the RNA that had been isolated was reverse transcribed. Clones were sequenced by immunoSEQ multiplex PCR, and TCRdb holds only the in-frame ones, with some missing. This sample carries some 200,000 clones, more than 15% of them seen once, and the ten largest clones take 0.085%. Trimming shortened V by 6 bases and J by 5 bases, and 8 bases separated the two germline ends. The V gene's germline CDR1 is DFQATT and CDR2 SNEGSKA (reference sequence). The CDR3 loop spans 10 amino acids. General study findings and limits: Significant though moderate, a shortening of TCRB CDR3s appeared in all four CD4+ subsets of Type 1 diabetes patients.

The sequenced sample consisted of naive CD4+ T cells from blood. This chain links TRBV20-1 with TRBJ2-7, with D unresolved. The receptor was isolated from a man in his thirties or forties with type 1 diabetes. CDR3 region: CSALLNEQYF. For the CDR3, the DNA is TGCAGTGCCCTCCTAAACGAGCAGTACTTC.